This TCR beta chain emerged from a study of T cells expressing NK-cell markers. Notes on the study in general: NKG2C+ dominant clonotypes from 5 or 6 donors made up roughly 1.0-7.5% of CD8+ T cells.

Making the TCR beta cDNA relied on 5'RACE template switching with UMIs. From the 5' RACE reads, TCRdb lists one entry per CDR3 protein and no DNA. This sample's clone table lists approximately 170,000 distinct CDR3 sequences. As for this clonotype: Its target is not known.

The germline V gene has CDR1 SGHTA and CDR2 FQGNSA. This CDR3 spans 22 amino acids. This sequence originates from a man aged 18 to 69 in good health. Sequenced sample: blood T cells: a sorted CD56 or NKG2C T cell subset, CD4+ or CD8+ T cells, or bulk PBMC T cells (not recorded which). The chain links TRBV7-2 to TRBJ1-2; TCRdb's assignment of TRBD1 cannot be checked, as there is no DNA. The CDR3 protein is CASSASGDRSTPPYGYVWLLTF.